This T cell receptor (beta chain) was obtained from a study of a mutant IDH1 vaccine in newly diagnosed glioma. About the research overall: In some groups vaccination began 4-6 weeks post-radiotherapy; others received it with temozolomide.

On this clone: The antigen remains undetermined.

CDR1 MDHEN and CDR2 SYDVKM come from the germline V gene. The CDR3 length is 15 residues. After removal of 6 bases from V and 7 bases from J, the junction contained 14 bases not matched to a gene. The assay was immunoSEQ multiplex PCR, and TCRdb's table has in-frame clones only and misses some. The table includes about 68,000 clones, 84% detected once. Time point indicated: week 35, safety follow-up. Every single dose of the vaccine, 300 ug of mutant IDH1 20-mer peptide, came with topical imiquimod. This receptor was obtained from a man between 18 and 29 years old with glioma. The input for sequencing was PBMCs, taken from a glioma patient whose treatment included an IDH1 peptide vaccine. The V and J genes are TRBV28 and TRBJ1-1; 7 bases line up with TRBD1. The DNA for the CDR3 is TGTGCCAGCAGGCTGCCAACAGGGGCGTTGAATGAAGCTTTCTTT. It is translated as CASRLPTGALNEAFF.